These 15 T cell receptor beta chains came from one sample sequenced in a study of radiation and T cells in renal cell carcinoma. Time point: baseline pretreatment blood. Treatment here: 15 Gy SBRT to primary tumor, nephrectomy 4 weeks later. The table came from immunoSEQ multiplex PCR; TCRdb's copy has only in-frame clones and leaves some out. The sample shows about 150,000 clones, around 89% of them seen only once. Sequencing was performed on blood, taken from a patient whose treatment included radiotherapy and nephrectomy. All receptors derive from an older woman with renal cell carcinoma.

This chain links TRBV7-9 with TRBJ2-1, with D possibly TRBD1 on 5 matching bases. Germline CDR1 is SEHNR and CDR2 is FQNEAQ (reference sequence). With 1 base removed from V and 0 bases from J, the gap between germline ends came to 10 bases. The CDR3 extends over 16 amino acids. The CDR3 nucleotides read TGTGCCAGCAGCTTAGGACAGTTGAGCTCCTACAATGAGCAGTTCTTC. Translating gives CASSLGQLSSYNEQFF.

The V gene is TRBV18, the J gene TRBJ2-1; 7 bases are a match to TRBD1. Trimming at V came to 5 bases and at J to 6 bases, leaving 13 bases not matched to a gene. The germline V gene encodes CDR1 KGHSH and CDR2 LQKENI. The CDR3 has 16 residues. The CDR3 region is CASSKTRDRSFNEQFF. CDR3 DNA sequence: TGTGCCAGCTCAAAGACCCGGGACAGAAGTTTCAATGAGCAGTTCTTC.

The J gene is TRBJ1-1, the V gene TRBV25-1; no clear D. The CDR3 loop spans 15 amino acids. Germline assignment: CDR1 MGHDK and CDR2 SYGVNS. The V and J ends lost 2 bases and 1 base respectively, with 11 bases between them. DNA of the CDR3: TGTGCCAGCAGTGAAGACTGGGGAGGGAACACTGAAGCTTTCTTT. Its protein product is CASSEDWGGNTEAFF.

This chain joins TRBV5-1 and TRBJ2-2, with D possibly being TRBD2 (6 bases). Trimming took off 1 base at V and 2 bases at J, with 9 bases between the two ends. The CDR3 is 15 amino acids. Per the germline V gene, CDR1 is SGHRS and CDR2 is YFSETQ. Here the CDR3 reads CASSLIGLNTGELFF. The CDR3 nucleotides read TGCGCCAGCAGCTTGATAGGACTAAACACCGGGGAGCTGTTTTTT.

The V gene is TRBV9, the J gene TRBJ1-6; tentatively, D is TRBD1 (6 bases). Trimming cost V 2 bases and J 10 bases, with 13 bases left between them. Germline V CDR1 and CDR2: SGDLS, YYNGEE. The CDR3 spans 14 residues. The CDR3 nucleotides are TGTGCCAGCAGCGTGGACAGTCTAGGATCACCCCTCCACTTT. Translating it yields CASSVDSLGSPLHF.

The chain joins TRBV19 to TRBJ1-2, with D uncertain. V dropped 3 bases and J dropped 8 bases, with 13 bases sitting between them. There are 13 residues in the CDR3. Germline CDR1 reads LNHDA; CDR2 reads SQIVND (reference sequence). This chain's CDR3 is CASSMTAGEGYTF. As DNA, the CDR3 is TGTGCCAGTAGTATGACTGCGGGTGAGGGCTACACCTTC.

The chain recombines TRBV19 with TRBJ1-2, with a possible D match to TRBD1 (5 bases). Looked up from germline, CDR1 is LNHDA and CDR2 is SQIVND (reference sequence). This CDR3 is built from 12 residues. Trimming removed 3 bases at V and 8 bases at J, with 10 bases between. DNA of the CDR3: TGTGCCAGTAGTATCGCCGGGGGAGGCTACACCTTC. Encoded protein: CASSIAGGGYTF. Drawing the rest from reference TRBV19 and TRBJ1-2, the complete variable domain is DGGITQSPKYLFRKEGQNVTLSCEQNLNHDAMYWYRQDPGQGLRLIYYSQIVNDFQKGDIAEGYSVSREKKESFPLTVTSAQKNPTAFYLCASSIAGGGYTFGSGTRLTVV.

Concerning this clone: A much larger clone differs from this one at a single base, so this may be a read error. This chain joins TRBV4-3 and TRBJ1-4; unclear D gene. In germline, CDR1 is LGHNA, CDR2 YSLEER. Trimming stripped 0 bases from V and 7 bases from J, with 12 bases between. This CDR3 is built from 15 residues. CDR3 DNA sequence: TGCGCCAGCAGCCAAGAACCGGCAGTAGGTGAAAAACTGTTTTTT. The encoded protein is CASSQEPAVGEKLFF.

J is TRBJ1-5 and V is TRBV19; the D is unclear. The germline gives CDR1 LNHDA, CDR2 SQIVND (reference sequence). V was clipped by 4 bases and J by 0 bases, with 13 bases between them. The CDR3 covers 16 residues. The CDR3 loop is CASSTLDWISNQPQHF. CDR3 DNA sequence: TGTGCCAGTAGTACGTTGGACTGGATTAGCAATCAGCCCCAGCATTTT.

The chain joins TRBV19 to TRBJ1-4, with D maybe TRBD1 (5 bases). This CDR3 comprises 15 residues. Trimming took off 0 bases at V and 8 bases at J, with 13 bases between the two ends. CDR1 and CDR2 (germline): LNHDA, SQIVND (reference sequence). The CDR3 loop is CASSIEGPRAEKLFF. The DNA of the CDR3 is TGTGCCAGTAGTATAGAGGGGCCGCGGGCCGAAAAACTGTTTTTT.

The V and J genes are TRBV7-9 and TRBJ2-7; 9 bases line up with TRBD2. J was trimmed by 1 base and V by 5 bases; bases with no gene match: 6. Germline V lookup: CDR1 SEHNR, CDR2 FQNEAQ (reference sequence). The CDR3 has 15 amino acids. Here the CDR3 reads CASSPTSGTSYEQYF. CDR3 nucleotides: TGTGCCAGCAGCCCGACTAGCGGTACTTCCTACGAGCAGTACTTC.

The genes are TRBV29-1 and TRBJ2-5; no clear D gene. The length of the CDR3 is 13 residues. The germline CDR1 and CDR2 sequences are SQVTM and ANQGSEA. V shed 0 bases and J shed 2 bases, with 7 bases lying between them. The CDR3 sequence is CSVEELGQETQYF. The CDR3 nucleotides are TGCAGCGTTGAAGAATTGGGTCAAGAGACCCAGTACTTC.

The J gene is TRBJ2-7, the V gene TRBV5-8; 7 bases match TRBD1. Germline V gives CDR1 SGHTS, CDR2 YDEGEE. The length of the CDR3 is 17 residues. V lost 4 bases and J lost 1; bases outside the gene matches: 14. The CDR3 sequence: CASSADRQGQRSYEQYF. Here the CDR3 DNA reads TGTGCCAGCAGCGCTGACCGACAGGGACAAAGGTCCTACGAGCAGTACTTC.

This clone has a handful of counts. This chain joins TRBV5-5 and TRBJ1-4, with 7 bases fitting TRBD1. The ends lost 3 bases at V and 8 bases at J; junction bases unmatched: 10. The CDR3 extends over 15 amino acids. Germline-derived CDR1 and CDR2 are SGHKS and YYEKEE (reference sequence). The CDR3, as DNA: TGTGCCAGCAGCTGGGGGGACAGAGGGTCCGAAAAACTGTTTTTT. Translation gives CASSWGDRGSEKLFF.

This chain joins TRBV6-1 and TRBJ1-5; no clear D. Trimming shortened V by 0 bases and J by 0 bases, and 9 bases separated the two germline ends. The CDR3 length is 16 residues. Germline values: CDR1 MNHNS, CDR2 SASEGT. The CDR3 here is CASSEANNISNQPQHF. CDR3 coding DNA: TGTGCCAGCAGTGAAGCCAATAATATTAGCAATCAGCCCCAGCATTTT.